A single sample gave rise to the 31 T cell receptor beta chains below, sequenced in a study of cytomegalovirus exposure and HLA in healthy donors. 60 Vbeta and 13 Jbeta primers were used in PCR. Libraries were prepared by immunoSEQ multiplex PCR; TCRdb keeps only in-frame clonotypes and omits some of them. Of about 140,000 clones listed, roughly 80% were seen once; the top ten hold about 11%. The sample comprised PBMCs. These receptors originate from a man between 18 and 35 years old in good health and CMV-seropositive.

V is TRBV29-1 and J is TRBJ2-7; the match to TRBD2 covers 8 bases. The CDR3 sequence is 12 residues long. The germline V gene encodes CDR1 SQVTM and CDR2 ANQGSEA. Trimming cost V 5 bases and J 0 bases; bases outside gene matches: 0. The CDR3 is CSVTSGSYEQYF. The CDR3 DNA sequence: TGCAGCGTTACTAGCGGCTCCTACGAGCAGTACTTC.

This clone was seen only a few times. The rearrangement links TRBV18 to TRBJ2-3; 11 nucleotides match TRBD2. CDR3 length equals 15 residues. J was trimmed by 3 bases and V by 6 bases; bases with no gene match: 5. Germline V gene lookup returns CDR1 KGHSH and CDR2 LQKENI. The chain's CDR3 is CASSRLAGPTDTQYF. The CDR3 DNA follows: TGTGCCAGCTCCCGACTAGCGGGACCTACAGATACGCAGTATTTT.

The rearrangement links TRBV5-1 to TRBJ2-2, with 15 positions matching TRBD2. The CDR3 runs 17 residues. V gave up 4 bases and J gave up 4 bases; unmatched junction bases: 5. The V gene's germline CDR1 is SGHRS and CDR2 YFSETQ. CDR3 region: CASSLGTSGRSTGELFF. The CDR3 nucleotides read TGCGCCAGCAGCCTGGGGACTAGCGGGAGGAGCACCGGGGAGCTGTTTTTT.

Only a few counts were recorded for this clone. The chain recombines TRBV18 with TRBJ2-2, with 9 bases fitting TRBD1. There are 15 residues in the CDR3. V shed 6 bases and J 6 bases; nucleotides not matched to a gene: 8. The V gene's germline CDR1 is KGHSH and CDR2 LQKENI. For the CDR3, the DNA is TGTGCCAGCTCCGAACAGGGGGCGCGATCCGGGGAGCTGTTTTTT. Residues: CASSEQGARSGELFF.

The sample holds a few counts of this clone. This rearrangement joins TRBV4-1 to TRBJ2-5, with D perhaps TRBD2 (5 bases). The CDR3 is 14 residues long. From germline, CDR1 is MGHRA and CDR2 YSYEKL. Trimming took 0 bases from V and 2 from J, leaving 7 bases between them. For the CDR3, the DNA is TGCGCCAGCAGCCAAGAGGGAGCTCAAGAGACCCAGTACTTC. Amino acid sequence: CASSQEGAQETQYF.

This clone was seen more than once but under ten times. This sequence joins TRBV15 and TRBJ2-7; 10 bases fit TRBD2. The CDR3 has 17 amino acids. The ends lost 1 base at V and 2 bases at J; junction bases unmatched: 8. Germline V gene sequence: CDR1 LNHNV, CDR2 YYDKDF (reference sequence). The CDR3 bases are TGTGCCACCAGCAGAGCAGCTAGCGGGAGAGGGACCTACGAGCAGTACTTC. This codes for CATSRAASGRGTYEQYF.

This sequence joins TRBV7-9 and TRBJ2-1, with 10 bases fitting TRBD1. The germline gives CDR1 SEHNR, CDR2 FQNEAQ (reference sequence). The CDR3 is 14 residues long. J gave up 6 bases and V 1 base, and 0 bases lay outside the gene matches. CDR3 amino acids: CASSLGQGANEQFF. The CDR3, as DNA: TGTGCCAGCAGCTTAGGACAGGGGGCCAATGAGCAGTTCTTC. Filled out from reference TRBV7-9 and TRBJ2-1, the complete variable domain reads DTGVSQNPRHKITKRGQNVTFRCDPISEHNRLYWYRQTLGQGPEFLTYFQNEAQLEKSRLLSDRFSAERPKGSFSTLEIQRTEQGDSAMYLCASSLGQGANEQFFGPGTRLTVL.

This chain uses TRBV11-1 with TRBJ1-2, with D perhaps matching TRBD1 (5 bases). V gave up 8 bases and J gave up 4 bases, with 11 bases separating them. Germline V lookup: CDR1 SGHAT, CDR2 FQDESV (reference sequence). CDR3 size: 12 residues. The CDR3 DNA reads as TGTGCCAGCGGGGGGTCGAGCTATGGCTACACCTTC. Translation gives CASGGSSYGYTF.

This clone was detected only a few times. The J gene is TRBJ1-5, the V gene TRBV6-1, with D perhaps matching TRBD1 (6 bases). This CDR3 spans 15 amino acids. Between the trimmed V and J ends, which lost 4 bases and 6 bases, there was a span of 16 bases. Germline-derived CDR1 and CDR2 are MNHNS and SASEGT. CDR3 coding DNA: TGTGCCAGCAGTGTATACCTACAGGGAGTTCAGCCCCAGCATTTT. Encoded protein: CASSVYLQGVQPQHF.

Note on this clone: Relative to the germline gene, one junction end is altered; a read error may explain this. The rearrangement links TRBV29-1 to TRBJ1-1, with TRBD1 matching over 9 bases. CDR1 SQVTM and CDR2 ANQGSEA come from the germline V gene. The CDR3 totals 13 residues. The CDR3 DNA is TGCAGCGGGAGGGACAGGGAGAACAGTGAAGCTTTCTTT. Encoded protein: CSGRDRENSEAFF.

The rearrangement uses TRBV28 and TRBJ1-1; 7 bases are a match to TRBD1. Germline values: CDR1 MDHEN, CDR2 SYDVKM. The CDR3 runs 16 residues. With V trimmed by 5 bases and J by 5 bases, 14 bases remained unmatched. CDR3 region: CASSPTWAGGTTEAFF. The DNA of the CDR3 is TGTGCCAGCAGTCCCACCTGGGCAGGGGGGACAACTGAAGCTTTCTTT.

This clone was detected a few times. The V call is TRBV10-2, the J call TRBJ2-7; D is uncertain. V was trimmed by 0 bases and J by 2 bases, leaving 17 bases between them. The germline V gene encodes CDR1 WSHSY and CDR2 SAAADI. CDR3 length: 17 amino acids. CDR3 coding DNA: TGCGCCAGCAGTGAGTCCCCCCGGTCTCTAGGTCCCTACGAGCAGTACTTC. Protein sequence: CASSESPRSLGPYEQYF.

In this sample, this clone turned up once. The chain links TRBV30 to TRBJ2-7; D is perhaps TRBD2 (5 bases). The germline CDR1 and CDR2 sequences are GTSNPN and SVGIG (reference sequence). Trimming stripped 4 bases from V and 2 bases from J, with 12 bases between. This CDR3 contains 13 residues. CDR3 region: CAWTYQLAYEQYF. The CDR3 DNA is TGTGCCTGGACTTATCAACTAGCCTACGAGCAGTACTTC.

This chain connects TRBV5-1 to TRBJ2-3, with 8 bases identical to TRBD2. Germline lookup yields CDR1 SGHRS and CDR2 YFSETQ. The CDR3 covers 16 residues. V dropped 4 bases and J dropped 1; count of bases not matched to a gene: 8. The CDR3 region has the DNA TGCGCCAGCAGCGCATGCACTAGCGGCTGCACAGATACGCAGTATTTT. Its translation: CASSACTSGCTDTQYF.

The chain is built from TRBV28 and TRBJ2-7; D is possibly TRBD2 (5 bases). Germline V lookup: CDR1 MDHEN, CDR2 SYDVKM. Deletions cut 8 bases from V and 2 bases from J, with 25 bases between. This CDR3 has 17 residues. For the CDR3, the DNA is TGTGCCAGCGACCCCCGTGGAGGCACGAGGAGTCCCTACGAGCAGTACTTC. Its translation is CASDPRGGTRSPYEQYF.

V is TRBV6-1 and J is TRBJ2-7, with D possibly TRBD1 on 6 matching bases. The CDR3 has 16 amino acids. Germline V CDR1 and CDR2: MNHNS, SASEGT. The V end was cut by 2 bases, the J end by 4 bases, with 18 bases between. The CDR3 coding sequence is TGTGCCAGCAGTGAATTGGGTTCCAGGGGCACGTACGAGCAGTACTTC. It yields the protein CASSELGSRGTYEQYF.

This clone was counted once. The chain joins TRBV30 to TRBJ1-6, with TRBD1 matching 9 bases. The CDR3 length is 14 residues. V shed 2 bases, J shed 6 bases, and the junction held 2 bases outside the gene matches. Germline-derived CDR1 and CDR2 are GTSNPN and SVGIG (reference sequence). The chain's CDR3 is CAWSPGQGNSPLHF. The DNA of the CDR3 is TGTGCCTGGAGTCCGGGACAGGGTAATTCACCCCTCCACTTT.

The chain links TRBV5-1 to TRBJ2-3; 9 nucleotides align to TRBD1. V lost 2 bases to trimming and J lost 4 bases; unmatched junction nucleotides: 8. The CDR3 is made up of 16 amino acids. Germline V CDR1 and CDR2: SGHRS, YFSETQ. CDR3 in DNA: TGCGCCAGCAGCTTCGGCGGGGACAGGGCCTCAGATACGCAGTATTTT. Translated: CASSFGGDRASDTQYF.

The chain recombines TRBV7-3 with TRBJ2-1; tentatively, D is TRBD1 (6 bases). The CDR3 totals 14 residues. V lost 4 bases, J lost 3 bases, and 10 bases lay in between. CDR1 and CDR2 from the germline V gene are SGHTA and FQGTGA. For the CDR3, the DNA is TGTGCCAGCAGCTACGAGGACAGCTACAATGAGCAGTTCTTC. Translating gives CASSYEDSYNEQFF.

V is TRBV4-1 and J is TRBJ2-1, with TRBD2 identical over 8 bases. The CDR3 totals 18 residues. The V gene end was trimmed by 1 base and the J gene end by 4 bases; junction bases not matched to a gene: 12. Germline CDR1 is MGHRA and CDR2 is YSYEKL. CDR3 residues: CASSQAGGDSDSYNEQFF. CDR3 sequence (DNA): TGCGCCAGCAGCCAAGCGGGAGGGGATTCCGATTCATACAATGAGCAGTTCTTC.

V and J are TRBV19 and TRBJ2-5, with 9 nucleotides matching TRBD1. Losses at the gene ends were 3 bases for V and 4 bases for J; bases not matched to a gene: 3. Germline values: CDR1 LNHDA, CDR2 SQIVND (reference sequence). CDR3 length: 14 amino acids. The CDR3 protein is CASSILGQGETQYF. CDR3 nucleotide sequence: TGTGCCAGTAGTATTTTGGGACAGGGAGAGACCCAGTACTTC.

The chain recombines TRBV7-9 with TRBJ2-2; 12 bases agree with TRBD2. J lost 7 bases, V lost 6 bases, and 6 bases had no gene match. This CDR3 region has 15 residues. The germline V gene encodes CDR1 SEHNR and CDR2 FQNEAQ (reference sequence). The CDR3 DNA reads as TGTGCCAGCAGGCGGACTAGCGGGAATGGCGGGGAGCTGTTTTTT. It translates to CASRRTSGNGGELFF.

J is TRBJ2-2 and V is TRBV11-2; the D gene is possibly TRBD1 (6 bases). This CDR3 is 14 amino acids long. The germline CDR1 and CDR2 sequences are SGHAT and FQNNGV. The V and J ends lost 5 bases and 7 bases respectively, with 14 bases between them. The CDR3 loop reads CASSLQQGNGELFF. CDR3 sequence (DNA): TGTGCCAGCAGCCTCCAACAGGGAAACGGGGAGCTGTTTTTT.

A few counts support this clone. The CDR3 sequence is CASSRGQGARQPQHF. The CDR3 DNA sequence: TGTGCCAGCAGCCGTGGACAGGGGGCGAGGCAGCCCCAGCATTTT. This chain joins TRBV5-5 and TRBJ1-5; 11 nucleotides match TRBD1. With 4 bases clipped from V and 7 bases from J, the junction kept 7 bases outside the gene matches. The CDR3 has 15 residues. Germline loops: CDR1 SGHKS, CDR2 YYEKEE (reference sequence).

The V gene is TRBV21-1, the J gene TRBJ2-7; the table's TRBD1 call for D was not verified on the DNA. TRBV21-1 is a recognized pseudogene. The CDR3 has 16 amino acids. CDR3 sequence: CASSKKSPGQPYEQYF. The CDR3 nucleotides are TGTGCCAGCAGCAAAAAATCCCCCGGACAGCCCTACGAGCAGTACTTC.

This chain links TRBV2 with TRBJ2-5; the match to TRBD1 covers 8 bases. The V and J ends lost 3 bases and 5 bases, in that order; junction bases with no gene match: 14. Germline V gene sequence: CDR1 SNHLY, CDR2 FYNNEI. The CDR3 sequence is 17 residues long. As DNA, the CDR3 is TGTGCCAGCAGTGAGTACCCCTCGACAGGGGCGGTCGAGACCCAGTACTTC. Its protein product is CASSEYPSTGAVETQYF.

In the case of this clone: At one of its ends the junction is not consistent with the germline gene, which may arise from a read error. The CDR3 sequence is CAGSQRGGVAVVKLFF. The CDR3 region has the DNA TGTGCCGGCAGCCAAAGGGGAGGTGTAGCAGTTGTAAAACTGTTTTTT. The chain uses TRBV14 and TRBJ1-4; D is possibly TRBD1 (5 bases). Germline V gives CDR1 SGHDN, CDR2 FVKESK. The CDR3 length is 16 residues. Full variable domain (outside the CDR3, taken from reference TRBV14 and TRBJ1-4): EAGVTQFPSHSVIEKGQTVTLRCDPISGHDNLYWYRRVMGKEIKFLLHFVKESKQDESGMPNNRFLAERTGGTYSTLKVQPAELEDSGVYFCAGSQRGGVAVVKLFFGSGTQLSVL.

The rearrangement links TRBV13 to TRBJ2-1; unclear D gene. Trimming removed 6 bases at V and 10 bases at J, with 13 bases between. The CDR3 covers 12 residues. Germline-derived CDR1 and CDR2 are PRHDT and FYEKMQ (reference sequence). DNA for the CDR3: TGTGCCAGCAGAGTAGAAGACGGGGAGCAGTTCTTC. Protein sequence: CASRVEDGEQFF.

The V and J genes are TRBV19 and TRBJ2-7, with a possible D match to TRBD2 (6 bases). Germline V gene sequence: CDR1 LNHDA, CDR2 SQIVND (reference sequence). Trimming cost V 3 bases and J 7 bases, with 10 bases left between them. CDR3 length equals 12 residues. The CDR3: CASSILGGEQYF. Written as DNA, the CDR3 is TGTGCCAGTAGTATTCTGGGAGGTGAGCAGTACTTC.

V usage is TRBV9 and J usage is TRBJ2-5; the match to TRBD2 covers 8 bases. The CDR3 totals 16 residues. Trimming removed 0 bases from V and 1 base from J; junction bases left unmatched: 5. Germline V CDR1 and CDR2: SGDLS, YYNGEE. The CDR3, as DNA: TGTGCCAGCAGCGTAGGTTATCGGGAGGGCCAAGAGACCCAGTACTTC. Translated, it gives CASSVGYREGQETQYF.

V gene TRBV5-1 combines with J gene TRBJ2-3; tentative D call: TRBD2 (6 bases). The ends were cut back, 2 bases at V and 2 bases at J, with 9 bases in the middle. Germline loops: CDR1 SGHRS, CDR2 YFSETQ. The CDR3 is 14 residues long. The CDR3 here is CASSFLAPTDTQYF. The CDR3 coding sequence is TGCGCCAGCAGCTTCCTAGCGCCCACAGATACGCAGTATTTT.